Here is one T cell receptor beta chain with its context. These data originate in a study of blood T cell repertoires in COVID-19. Study-level background: There were acute and convalescent COVID-19 samples, and they came from the United States, Italy and Spain. T cells, B-cell-depleted T cells, or PBMCs supplied cDNA or gDNA.

In the authors' methods: Nucleated cell number was recorded as an estimate derived from reference gene primer amplification. Repertoires were generated with immunoSEQ multiplex PCR, while TCRdb's copy carries only in-frame clones and drops some. V, J and clone size were drawn from that table, and D and trimming were deduced from the DNA. Here the sample spans about 280,000 clones, about nine tenths being singletons. Seattle-derived patients entered the study during active infection and were followed longitudinally. Germline CDR1 and CDR2: SGHKS and YYEKEE (reference sequence). Trimming left V 3 bases short and J 6 bases short, with 12 bases between. There are 13 residues in the CDR3.

The source material was peripheral blood. The chain recombines TRBV5-5 with TRBJ1-1, with a tentative D call TRBD1 (5 bases). This receptor was taken from a woman in her twenties or thirties with COVID-19, enrolled during active disease. The CDR3: CASSSRGTSEAFF. The CDR3 DNA sequence: TGTGCCAGCAGCTCTAGGGGTACCTCTGAAGCTTTCTTT.